One TCR beta chain is described in this entry. The antigen remains unidentified. The data belong to a study of identical twins. CDR3 length equals 15 residues. V dropped 5 bases and J dropped 6; count of bases not matched to a gene: 7. Overall study findings and caveats: Researchers reported excess low generation probability among twin-shared out-of-frame alpha sequences. Reduced insertions were recorded for abundant cord blood beta clonotypes, with no such pattern in memory repertoires. Weaker excess sharing between twins was seen in beta out-of-frame sequences.

TCRdb processed the 5' RACE reads anew with MiXCR; each CDR3 protein has one entry. The sample yields some 500,000 distinct CDR3 sequences, 14% seen once. The same data also went into a second study, on yellow fever vaccine responses in identical twins. Per that study: Reportedly, the T cell response mounted by twins to vaccine seemed partly convergent, partly personalized.

The chain links TRBV12-3 or TRBV12-4 to TRBJ2-7, with TRBD2 matching 13 bases. This receptor was obtained from a woman in her late teens or twenties in good health. Input material: CD4+ T cells sorted from blood. Written as DNA, the CDR3 is TGTGCCAGCAGTCCGCAACTAGCGGGAGGGCCCGAGCAGTACTTC. Translation: CASSPQLAGGPEQYF.